This TCR beta chain was observed in a study of PD-1 blockade in classical Hodgkin lymphoma. Across the whole study: Once every 2 weeks, patients received intravenous nivolumab at 3 mg/kg.

This clone was recorded only once. Its antigen is not identified. General study findings and limits: By C4D1 there was a significant rise in CD4+ TCR diversity but not in CD8+ TCR diversity.

Time point of the sample: cycle 4 day 1 (C4D1), after more than five weeks of nivolumab. No patient escaped relapse after autologous stem cell transplantation, and brentuximab vedotin exposure varied. The assay was immunoSEQ multiplex PCR, and TCRdb's table has in-frame clones only and misses some. The repertoire holds 90,000 to 100,000 clones, with about three quarters as singletons. The receptor was isolated from a human donor with classical Hodgkin lymphoma. The material sequenced was peripheral blood mononuclear cells (PBMCs), taken before the fourth cycle of nivolumab.

The CDR3 bases are TGTGCCAGCAGCCTGGGGGCAGGGGGGGAAGATCAGCCCCAGCATTTT. Translated: CASSLGAGGEDQPQHF. V usage is TRBV7-9 and J usage is TRBJ1-5; TRBD1 agrees at 7 bases. The germline gives CDR1 SEHNR, CDR2 FQNEAQ (reference sequence). V lost 5 bases to trimming and J lost 5 bases; unmatched junction nucleotides: 12. The CDR3 extends over 16 amino acids.